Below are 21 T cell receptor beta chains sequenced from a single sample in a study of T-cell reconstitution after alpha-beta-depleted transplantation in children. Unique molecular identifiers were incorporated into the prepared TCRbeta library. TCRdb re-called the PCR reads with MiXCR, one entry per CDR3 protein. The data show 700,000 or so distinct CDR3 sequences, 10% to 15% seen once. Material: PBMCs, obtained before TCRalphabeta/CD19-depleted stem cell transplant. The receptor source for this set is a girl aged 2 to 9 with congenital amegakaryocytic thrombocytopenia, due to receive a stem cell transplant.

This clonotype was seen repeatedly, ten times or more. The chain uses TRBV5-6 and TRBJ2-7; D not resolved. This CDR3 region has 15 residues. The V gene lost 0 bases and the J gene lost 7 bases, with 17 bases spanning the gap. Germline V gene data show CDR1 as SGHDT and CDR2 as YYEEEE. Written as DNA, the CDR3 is TGTGCCAGCAGCTTGGGGTATGAGGACGGTCGAGAGCAGTACTTC. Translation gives CASSLGYEDGREQYF.

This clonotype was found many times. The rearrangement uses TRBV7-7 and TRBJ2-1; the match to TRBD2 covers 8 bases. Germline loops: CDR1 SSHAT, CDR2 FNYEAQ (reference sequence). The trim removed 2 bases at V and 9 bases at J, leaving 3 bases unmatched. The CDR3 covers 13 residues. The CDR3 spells CASSLSGSGEQFF. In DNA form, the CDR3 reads TGTGCCAGCAGCTTAAGCGGGAGTGGTGAGCAGTTCTTC.

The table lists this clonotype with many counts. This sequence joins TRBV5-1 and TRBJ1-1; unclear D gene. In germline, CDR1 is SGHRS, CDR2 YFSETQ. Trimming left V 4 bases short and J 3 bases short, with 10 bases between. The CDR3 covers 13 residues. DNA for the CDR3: TGCGCCAGCAGCCGGCGGTGGGACACTGAAGCTTTCTTT. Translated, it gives CASSRRWDTEAFF.

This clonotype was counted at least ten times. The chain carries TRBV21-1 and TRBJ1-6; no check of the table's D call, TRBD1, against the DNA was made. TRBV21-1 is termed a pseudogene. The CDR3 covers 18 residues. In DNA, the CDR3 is TGTGCCAGCAGCACGCGGACAGGGGCCGTCGAGGATAATTCACCCCTCCACTTT. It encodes CASSTRTGAVEDNSPLHF.

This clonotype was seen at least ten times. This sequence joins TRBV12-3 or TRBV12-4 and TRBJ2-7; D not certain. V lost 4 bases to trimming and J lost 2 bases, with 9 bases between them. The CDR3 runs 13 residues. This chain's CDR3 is CASSWQAAYEQYF. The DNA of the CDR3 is TGTGCCAGCAGTTGGCAAGCAGCCTACGAGCAGTACTTC.

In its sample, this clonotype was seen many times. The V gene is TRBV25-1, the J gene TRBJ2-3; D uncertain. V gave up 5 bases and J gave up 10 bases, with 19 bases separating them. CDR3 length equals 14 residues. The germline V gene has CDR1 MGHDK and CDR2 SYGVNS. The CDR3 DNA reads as TGTGCCAGCAGTTGGGATGGCCGTCGCGGCGCGCAGTATTTT. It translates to CASSWDGRRGAQYF.

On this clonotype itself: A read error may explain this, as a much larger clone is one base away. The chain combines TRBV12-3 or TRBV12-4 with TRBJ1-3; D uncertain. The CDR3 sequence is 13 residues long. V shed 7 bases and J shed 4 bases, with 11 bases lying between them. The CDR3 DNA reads TGTGCCAGCATTTTGCTAACCGGAAACACCATATATTTT. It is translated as CASILLTGNTIYF.

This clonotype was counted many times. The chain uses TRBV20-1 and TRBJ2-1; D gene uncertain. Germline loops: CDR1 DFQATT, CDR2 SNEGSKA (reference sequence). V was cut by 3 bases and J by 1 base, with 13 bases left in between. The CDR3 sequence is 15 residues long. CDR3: CSARAERVSYNEQFF. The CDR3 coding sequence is TGCAGTGCTAGGGCGGAGCGCGTATCCTACAATGAGCAGTTCTTC.

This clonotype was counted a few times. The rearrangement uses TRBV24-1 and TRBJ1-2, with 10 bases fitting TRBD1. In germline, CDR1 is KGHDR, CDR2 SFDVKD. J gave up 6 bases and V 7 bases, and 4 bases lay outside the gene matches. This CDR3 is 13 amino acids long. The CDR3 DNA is TGTGCCACCAGAGGGACAGGGGATAATGGCTACACCTTC. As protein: CATRGTGDNGYTF.

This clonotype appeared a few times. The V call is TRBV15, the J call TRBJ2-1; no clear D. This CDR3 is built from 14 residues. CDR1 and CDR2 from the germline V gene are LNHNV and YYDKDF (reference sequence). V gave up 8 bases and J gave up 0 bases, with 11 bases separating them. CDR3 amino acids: CATSFRASYNEQFF. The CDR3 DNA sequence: TGTGCCACCTCATTCAGAGCCTCCTACAATGAGCAGTTCTTC.

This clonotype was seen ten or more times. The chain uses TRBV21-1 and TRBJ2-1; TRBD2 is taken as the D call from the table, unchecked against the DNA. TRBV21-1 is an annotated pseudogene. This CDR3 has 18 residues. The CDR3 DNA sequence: TGTGCCAGCAGCAAAGGTGGGGGACTAGCGGACGTATACAATGAGCAGTTCTTC. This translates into CASSKGGGLADVYNEQFF.

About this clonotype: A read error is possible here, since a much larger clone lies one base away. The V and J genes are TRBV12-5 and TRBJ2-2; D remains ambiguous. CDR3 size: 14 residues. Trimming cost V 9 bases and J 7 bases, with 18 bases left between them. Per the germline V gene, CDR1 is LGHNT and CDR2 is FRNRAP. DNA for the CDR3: TGTGCTAGCCTGGAAAACGGGTTCATCGGGGAGCTGTTTTTT. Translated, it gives CASLENGFIGELFF.

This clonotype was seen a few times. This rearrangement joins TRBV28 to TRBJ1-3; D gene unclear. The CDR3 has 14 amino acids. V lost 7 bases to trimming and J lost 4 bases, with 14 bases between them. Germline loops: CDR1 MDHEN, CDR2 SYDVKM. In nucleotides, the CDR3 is TGTGCCAGCACCGCCGCGGTTTCGGGAAACACCATATATTTT. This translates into CASTAAVSGNTIYF.

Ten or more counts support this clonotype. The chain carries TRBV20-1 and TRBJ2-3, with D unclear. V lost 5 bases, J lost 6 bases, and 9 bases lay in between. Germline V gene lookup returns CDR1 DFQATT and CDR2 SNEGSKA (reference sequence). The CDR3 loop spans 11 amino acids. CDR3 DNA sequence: TGCAGTGCTCCGCGTTCGGATACGCAGTATTTT. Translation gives CSAPRSDTQYF.

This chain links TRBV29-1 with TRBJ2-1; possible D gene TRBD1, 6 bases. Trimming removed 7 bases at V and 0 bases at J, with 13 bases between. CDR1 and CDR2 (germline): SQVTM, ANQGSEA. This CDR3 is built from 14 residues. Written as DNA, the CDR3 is TGCAGCGGCCAGCAGGGGAGCTCCTACAATGAGCAGTTCTTC. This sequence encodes CSGQQGSSYNEQFF.

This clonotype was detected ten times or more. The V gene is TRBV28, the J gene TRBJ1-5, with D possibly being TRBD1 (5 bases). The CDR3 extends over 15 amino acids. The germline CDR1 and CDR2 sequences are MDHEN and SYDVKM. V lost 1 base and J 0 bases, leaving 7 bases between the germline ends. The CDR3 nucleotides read TGTGCCAGCAGTTTATATGGGGGTAGCAATCAGCCCCAGCATTTT. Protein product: CASSLYGGSNQPQHF.

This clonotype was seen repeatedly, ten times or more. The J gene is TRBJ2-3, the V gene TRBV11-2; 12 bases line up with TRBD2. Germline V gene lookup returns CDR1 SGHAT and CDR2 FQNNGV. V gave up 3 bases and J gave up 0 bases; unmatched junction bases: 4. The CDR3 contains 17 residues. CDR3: CASSFLTSGGSTDTQYF. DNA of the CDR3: TGTGCCAGCAGCTTTTTGACTAGCGGGGGCAGCACAGATACGCAGTATTTT.

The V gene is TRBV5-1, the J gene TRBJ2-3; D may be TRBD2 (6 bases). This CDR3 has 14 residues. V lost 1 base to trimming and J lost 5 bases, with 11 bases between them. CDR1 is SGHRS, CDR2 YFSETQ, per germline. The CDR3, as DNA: TGCGCCAGCAGCTTGCTTCCGGGGGAAGATACGCAGTATTTT. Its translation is CASSLLPGEDTQYF. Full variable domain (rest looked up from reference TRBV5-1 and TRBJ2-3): KAGVTQTPRYLIKTRGQQVTLSCSPISGHRSVSWYQQTPGQGLQFLFEYFSETQRNKGNFPGRFSGRQFSNSRSEMNVSTLELGDSALYLCASSLLPGEDTQYFGPGTRLTVL.

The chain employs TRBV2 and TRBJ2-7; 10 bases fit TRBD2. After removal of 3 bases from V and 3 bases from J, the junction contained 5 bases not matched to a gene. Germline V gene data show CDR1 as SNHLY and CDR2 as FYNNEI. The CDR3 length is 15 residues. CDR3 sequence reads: CASSETSGWVYEQYF. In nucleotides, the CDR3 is TGTGCCAGCAGTGAGACTAGCGGGTGGGTCTACGAGCAGTACTTC.

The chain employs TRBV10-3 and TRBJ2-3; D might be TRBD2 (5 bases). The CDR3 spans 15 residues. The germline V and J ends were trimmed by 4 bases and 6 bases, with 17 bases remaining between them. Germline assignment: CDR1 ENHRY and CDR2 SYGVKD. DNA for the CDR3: TGTGCCATCAGTGGAACCGGGATCAAACTGGATACGCAGTATTTT. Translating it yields CAISGTGIKLDTQYF.

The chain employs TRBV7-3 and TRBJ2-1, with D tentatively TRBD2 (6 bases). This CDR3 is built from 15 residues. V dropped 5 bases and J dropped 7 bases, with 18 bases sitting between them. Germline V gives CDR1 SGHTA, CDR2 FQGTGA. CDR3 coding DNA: TGTGCCAGCAGCCCCTACGGGGACTTACCAAATGAGCAGTTCTTC. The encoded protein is CASSPYGDLPNEQFF.